The source of this TCR beta chain is a study of blood T cells in healthy people across ages. About the study: In model experiments, template switching was able to capture about one barcoded beta molecule for every two T cells that were present. Study results and limitations: The study found more naive CD4+ cells and higher diversity in long-lived than aged donors.

The authors ran a second PCR of about 7 to 11 cycles using a sample-barcoded 5' primer and a J-beta primer mix. Each CDR3 protein gets one entry after TCRdb re-called the 5' RACE reads with MiXCR. The sample contains more than 900,000 distinct CDR3 sequences, 25% of which appear only once. Germline V lookup: CDR1 MDHEN, CDR2 SYDVKM. Trimming pared 1 base from V and 4 bases from J, leaving 7 bases between. This CDR3 is 13 amino acids long. In the case of this clonotype: The antigen is undetermined.

Another study also made use of these data, one on T cells of mothers and their children. That publication notes: Addition of sample barcodes and 2-4 random nucleotides occurred through the M1S primer of the second PCR.

The sequencing input was blood. The chain has TRBV28 and TRBJ2-5; perhaps TRBD2 as D (5 bases). The TCR originated in a girl under 10 years old in good health. CDR3 DNA sequence: TGTGCCAGCAGTTTATTCGAGGGAGAGACCCAGTACTTC. The encoded protein is CASSLFEGETQYF.